These T cell receptor beta chains were read from a single sample in a study of blood T cell repertoires in COVID-19. This table comes from immunoSEQ multiplex PCR, and its TCRdb copy is limited to in-frame clones, with some not included. The table has approximately 110,000 clones, 81% seen once. Sequencing was carried out using peripheral blood. These TCRs come from a man aged 50 or older with acute or convalescent COVID-19. CDR3s include the opening cysteine and the closing phenylalanine or tryptophan. A D gene is named only where the DNA matches it firmly. Clone size is stated in some rows and not others, as once, few, many or a class when expanded.

J gene	V gene	clone size	D gene	CDR3 DNA	CDR3 protein
TRBJ2-7	TRBV10-3	few	TRBD1	TGTGCCATCAGCAAGGACAGGGAGTCCTACGAGCAGTACTTC	CAISKDRESYEQYF
TRBJ2-1	TRBV29-1	once	-	TGCAGCGTTGAAGATCTAAGATCGGTATTCTCCTACAATGAGCAGTTCTTC	CSVEDLRSVFSYNEQFF
TRBJ1-2	TRBV29-1	-	-	TGCAGCGTTGAGGCGGGACGGGTAGCTAACTATGGCTACACCTTC	CSVEAGRVANYGYTF
TRBJ1-5	TRBV10-1	-	TRBD1	TGCGCCACGGACAGGCCCCCCAAGCAGCCCCAGCATTTT	CATDRPPKQPQHF
TRBJ2-2	TRBV7-3	-	TRBD2	TGTGCCAGCAGCCCCGGGACTAGCACCGGGGAGCTGTTTTTT	CASSPGTSTGELFF
TRBJ2-2	TRBV10-3	once	TRBD2	TGTGCCATCAAAGCGGTGCTAGCGGGGGACGGGGAGCTGTTTTTT	CAIKAVLAGDGELFF
TRBJ2-1	TRBV6-6	-	TRBD1	TGTGCCAGCAGTTATCGTGGGACAGGGGGCAATGAGCAGTTCTTC	CASSYRGTGGNEQFF
TRBJ1-2	TRBV4-1	-	TRBD1	TGCGCCAGCAGCCCTGACAGGGACTATGGCTACACCTTC	CASSPDRDYGYTF
TRBJ1-2	TRBV29-1	-	-	TGCAGCGTTGAAGCTTCCCACAGCAACTATGGCTACACCTTC	CSVEASHSNYGYTF
TRBJ2-3	TRBV7-3	-	-	TGTGCCAGCAGTTCCGGGGGCACAGATACGCAGTATTTT	CASSSGGTDTQYF
TRBJ1-1	TRBV3-1/TRBV3-2	-	-	TGTGCCAGCAGCCAAGGGCGGGGGACTGAAGCTTTCTTT	CASSQGRGTEAFF
TRBJ2-4	TRBV19	-	-	TGTGCCAGTAGCCATACTACAGGGAACATTCAGTACTTC	CASSHTTGNIQYF
TRBJ2-3	TRBV28	few	TRBD2	TGTGCCAGCAGTCCCCGGGGGGGGTTGGATACGCAGTATTTT	CASSPRGGLDTQYF
TRBJ2-7	TRBV7-6	-	TRBD2	TGTGCCAGCAGCAGACTAGCGGGGGGGCGTTGGGAGCAGTACTTC	CASSRLAGGRWEQYF
TRBJ1-5	TRBV6-1	few	TRBD1	TGTGCCAGCAGTGCTTCCGGGACAGCCACCTACTATCAGCCCCAGCATTTT	CASSASGTATYYQPQHF
TRBJ1-2	TRBV30	-	-	TGTGCCTGGAGTGCAGGGTGGGAATATGGCTACACCTTC	CAWSAGWEYGYTF
TRBJ2-5	TRBV7-2	-	-	TGTGCCAGCAGCTTAGCTGAGGAAGAGACCCAGTACTTC	CASSLAEEETQYF
TRBJ1-4	TRBV7-3	-	-	TGTGCCAGCAGCTTAATGGGCGGACTCCCTAATGAAAAACTGTTTTTT	CASSLMGGLPNEKLFF
TRBJ1-1	TRBV30	-	-	TGTGCCTGGAGTATAATGAACACTGAAGCTTTCTTT	CAWSIMNTEAFF
TRBJ2-3	TRBV2	-	TRBD2	TGTGCCAGCAGTATGGCTAGCGGGGGCACAGATACGCAGTATTTT	CASSMASGGTDTQYF
TRBJ1-2	TRBV28	-	TRBD1	TGTGCCAGCAGGGGGTCGGGACAGGGGAAACTCAACTATGGCTACACCTTC	CASRGSGQGKLNYGYTF
TRBJ2-3	TRBV11-3	-	-	TGTGCCAGCAGCCCACGGACAGGCACAGATACGCAGTATTTT	CASSPRTGTDTQYF
TRBJ2-7	TRBV30	-	TRBD2	TGTGCCTGGAGTCTGTTAGCGGGGTACGAGCAGTACTTC	CAWSLLAGYEQYF
TRBJ2-7	TRBV3-1/TRBV3-2	-	TRBD2	TGTGCCAGCAGCCTAGTGACTAGCGGGGGGTCCCACTCCTACGAGCAGTACTTC	CASSLVTSGGSHSYEQYF
TRBJ2-5	TRBV27	-	-	TGTGCCAGCAGCACAGGGACATACCAAGAGACCCAGTACTTC	CASSTGTYQETQYF
TRBJ2-1	TRBV3-1/TRBV3-2	once	-	TGTGCCAGCAGCCAATCTCCCTACTACAATGAGCAGTTCTTC	CASSQSPYYNEQFF
TRBJ2-7	TRBV27	-	TRBD1	TGTGCCAGCAGTTCCGCCGCGTTAGGGACAGGGTCCTACGAGCAGTACTTC	CASSSAALGTGSYEQYF
TRBJ2-1	TRBV4-1	-	-	TGCGCCAGCAGCCAAGGTCGGGGGAACTACAATGAGCAGTTCTTC	CASSQGRGNYNEQFF
TRBJ2-2	TRBV5-1	-	-	TGCGCCAGCAGGGAAGGGGATGGCACCGGGGAGCTGTTTTTT	CASREGDGTGELFF
TRBJ1-2	TRBV25-1	-	-	TGTGCCAGCAGTGAAATGAAAAGGGGGAGACCTAACTATGGCTACACCTTC	CASSEMKRGRPNYGYTF
TRBJ1-1	TRBV7-2	few	-	TGTGCCAGCAGCCTCGCGGGTAATACTGAAGCTTTCTTT	CASSLAGNTEAFF
TRBJ1-1	TRBV19	few	TRBD1	TGTGCCAGTAGGACCGGGACAGGGGTTCGTACTGAAGCTTTCTTT	CASRTGTGVRTEAFF
TRBJ2-2	TRBV5-5	-	-	TGTGCCAGCAGCTTGGTCCTTAGCACCGGGGAGCTGTTTTTT	CASSLVLSTGELFF
TRBJ1-2	TRBV24-1	-	-	TGTGCCACCAAACTTTACTTGTATGGCTACACCTTC	CATKLYLYGYTF
TRBJ2-7	TRBV2	few	-	TGTGCCAGCACGATCGGGATGTTCTACGAGCAGTACTTC	CASTIGMFYEQYF
TRBJ2-7	TRBV21-1	-	-	TGTACGTGGGGGGACCTAATCGACGAGCAGTACTTC	CTWGDLIDEQYF
TRBJ1-1	TRBV5-1	few	TRBD1	TGCGCCAGCAGGGACAGGGGTGGGACTGAAGCTTTCTTT	CASRDRGGTEAFF
TRBJ1-2	TRBV6-5	-	-	TGTGCCAGCAGTAACCCCGGGACACCGAGGGGCTACACCTTC	CASSNPGTPRGYTF
TRBJ1-2	TRBV25-1	-	-	TGTGCCAGCAGTGAAACGGTAGGGGGACCGGGCTATGGCTACACCTTC	CASSETVGGPGYGYTF
TRBJ1-2	TRBV14	-	TRBD1	TGTGCCAGCAGCCCTTTGGGACAGGGTTATGGCTACACCTTC	CASSPLGQGYGYTF